Below, one T cell receptor (beta chain) is given with its context. Its antigen is unknown. Germline V CDR1 and CDR2: MDHEN, SYDVKM. The CDR3 extends over 12 amino acids. Trimming cost V 1 base and J 6 bases, with 4 bases left between them. This sample was taken from a study of T cell repertoires in cytomegalovirus infection. In TCRdb, the reads were re-called with MiXCR into one record per CDR3 protein. Altogether a few hundred thousand distinct CDR3 sequences are present, about two fifths being singletons, with the ten largest covering 35% to 50%. This clonotype was sampled from a human donor in good health (CMV status not recorded). Some clones in this sample may be carry-over from other donors' samples. This sample comprised cultured PBMCs, obtained from culture after CMV antigen stimulation. This chain joins TRBV28 and TRBJ2-1; the D is unclear. Here the CDR3 reads CASSLLLNEQFF. CDR3 in DNA: TGTGCCAGCAGTTTATTGCTCAATGAGCAGTTCTTC.